This T cell receptor (beta chain) was captured by sequencing in a study of T cell responses to AZD1222 COVID-19 vaccine. The study, taken as a whole, reports: The CD4 TCRs associated with vaccination extended across spike and predominated at 160-218 and 743-854. Donors, mostly white British, included more females; clonal diversity was possibly underestimated. The breadth and depth of Spike-specific TCRs increased once two AZD1222 doses had been given.

V was pared by 7 bases and J by 6 bases, with 9 bases of the junction left unmatched. The CDR3 is 15 residues long. Germline V gene sequence: CDR1 MNHEY, CDR2 SMNVEV (reference sequence). Note on this clone: The antigen remains undetermined.

The data were produced by immunoSEQ multiplex PCR, yet TCRdb's version contains in-frame clones alone and is incomplete. The data show 150,000 or so clones, around 85% seen once. This rearrangement joins TRBV27 to TRBJ2-2, with 9 bases matching TRBD2. This TCR was sampled from an adult in good health. The sample in question was peripheral blood, obtained on day 0 of MenACWY control vaccination. CDR3 bases: TGTGCCAGCACCCGAGCGGGAGGATTTGCCGGGGAGCTGTTTTTT. It codes for CASTRAGGFAGELFF.